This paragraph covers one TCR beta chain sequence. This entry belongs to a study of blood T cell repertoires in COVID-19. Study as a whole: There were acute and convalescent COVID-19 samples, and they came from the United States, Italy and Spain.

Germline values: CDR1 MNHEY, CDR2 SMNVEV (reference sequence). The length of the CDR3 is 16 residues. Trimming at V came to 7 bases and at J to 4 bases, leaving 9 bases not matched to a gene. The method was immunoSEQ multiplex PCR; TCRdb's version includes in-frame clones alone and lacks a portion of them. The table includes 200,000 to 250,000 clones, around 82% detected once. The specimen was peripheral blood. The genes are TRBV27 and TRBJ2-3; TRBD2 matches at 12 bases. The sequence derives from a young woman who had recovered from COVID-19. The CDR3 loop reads CASKTTSGSLSDTQYF. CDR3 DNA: TGTGCCAGCAAGACGACTAGCGGGAGTCTATCAGATACGCAGTATTTT.